The entry below gives a single TCR beta chain sequence along with its context. Antigen specificity is unknown. Amplification of TCR alpha and beta CDR3 regions from RNA used iRepertoire nested multiplex PCR. Input was about 100-450 ng of tissue mRNA or PBMC total RNA. TCRdb re-called the multiplex PCR reads with MiXCR, one entry per CDR3 protein. The top ten hold roughly a fifth of the sample, which has about 210,000 distinct CDR3 sequences, over 25% seen once. This entry belongs to a study of glioma-infiltrating T cells. General study results and limits: Gliomas, especially low-grade, showed above-expected tissue-blood divergence; non-neoplastic patients showed below.

Material for sequencing was glioma tissue, nonneoplastic brain tissue, or PBMCs (not recorded which). The sequence was obtained from a human donor with low-grade glioma or glioblastoma, undergoing nonglioma brain surgery, or in good health (not recorded which).

The CDR3 sequence is CAWSYSYGYTF. CDR3 bases: TGTGCCTGGAGTTACAGCTATGGCTACACCTTC. This chain links TRBV30 with TRBJ1-2; D is ambiguous. CDR3 size: 11 residues. Germline V gene sequence: CDR1 GTSNPN, CDR2 SVGIG (reference sequence). The V end lost 2 bases, the J end lost 4 bases, and 5 bases lay between the germline ends.